A selection of T cell receptor beta chains follows, all from one sample in a study of shared clonotypes between healthy human individuals. Data came from immunoSEQ multiplex PCR; TCRdb stores just in-frame clones and leaves some out. The sample records millions of clones, around 95% being singletons. The sample consisted of naive CD4+ T cells sorted from blood. The source is a man aged 18 to 35 in good health. Each CDR3 is given with its conserved first and last residue. Each record gives: clone size, V gene, J gene, D gene, CDR3 DNA, CDR3 protein. The D gene is left open where the match is weak. Clone size is shown for a subset of rows, as once, few, many or a class of expanded clone.

>NA|TRBV7-6|TRBJ2-1|TRBD2
TGTGCCAGCAGCTCACGACTAGCGGCCTACAATGAGCAGTTCTTC
CASSSRLAAYNEQFF
>NA|TRBV2|TRBJ2-7|TRBD2
TGTGCCAGCAGGTCGCCTACTAGCGGGACCTACGAGCAGTACTTC
CASRSPTSGTYEQYF
>NA|TRBV13|TRBJ2-2|NA
TGTGCCAGCAGCTCCCCATCGCGCGGGGAGCTGTTTTTT
CASSSPSRGELFF
>once|TRBV28|TRBJ1-2|NA
TGTGCCAGCACCGACGCTCTGGGGGACGGCAACTATGGCTACACCTTC
CASTDALGDGNYGYTF
>NA|TRBV6-5|TRBJ1-1|NA
TGTGCCAGCAGTTACTCGGGCAGGGTGGCCACTGAAGCTTTCTTT
CASSYSGRVATEAFF
>NA|TRBV11-3|TRBJ2-6|NA
TGTGCCAGCAGCTTAGGGGAATCTGGGGCCAACGTCCTGACTTTC
CASSLGESGANVLTF
>NA|TRBV7-9|TRBJ1-2|NA
TGTGCCAGCAGCTTAGATAAGAATAACTATGGCTACACCTTC
CASSLDKNNYGYTF
>NA|TRBV18|TRBJ1-5|NA
TGTGCCAGCTCACACCGGGACACGGATCAGCCCCAGCATTTT
CASSHRDTDQPQHF
>NA|TRBV7-3|TRBJ2-7|NA
TGTGCCAGCAGCTTAACGGGGGCCTTTTCCGAGCAGTACTTC
CASSLTGAFSEQYF
>NA|TRBV7-2|TRBJ2-5|TRBD2
TGTGCCAGCAGCTTATTAGCGGGAGGCCAAGAGACCCAGTACTTC
CASSLLAGGQETQYF
>NA|TRBV11-1|TRBJ1-1|NA
TGTGCCAGCAGCTTATCGGGCACAGCGAACACTGAAGCTTTCTTT
CASSLSGTANTEAFF
>NA|TRBV30|TRBJ1-5|TRBD1
TGTGCCTGGAGTGGTACAGGGGGAAATCAGCCCCAGCATTTT
CAWSGTGGNQPQHF
>NA|TRBV5-1|TRBJ2-7|TRBD1
TGCGCCAGCAGCTCAGGGACAGCGTCGACCTACGAGCAGTACTTC
CASSSGTASTYEQYF
>NA|TRBV14|TRBJ1-4|NA
TGTGCCAGCAGCCACAGGGCAACTAATGAAAAACTGTTTTTT
CASSHRATNEKLFF